Listed below are T cell receptor beta chains from one sample, sequenced in a study of OX40 agonist ivuxolimab in advanced cancers. Libraries were prepared by immunoSEQ multiplex PCR; TCRdb keeps only in-frame clonotypes and omits some of them. The data hold about 21,000 clones, with approximately 83% observed a single time. Sequencing was performed on CD4+ or CD8+ T cells sorted from blood, taken in a trial of the OX40 agonist ivuxolimab. These receptors were obtained from an adult with an advanced solid tumor such as melanoma, head and neck, liver or kidney cancer. CDR3s include the opening cysteine and the closing phenylalanine or tryptophan. Each record gives: D gene, clone size, V gene, J gene, CDR3 protein, CDR3 DNA. A D gene is named only where the DNA matches it firmly. A clone size is listed for some rows: how often the clone was seen (once, few, many), or a class if it is expanded.

D gene: .; clone size: .; V gene: TRBV30; J gene: TRBJ2-1; CDR3 protein: CAWSVLGYNEQFF; CDR3 DNA: TGTGCCTGGAGTGTTTTGGGTTACAATGAGCAGTTCTTC
D gene: .; clone size: .; V gene: TRBV28; J gene: TRBJ2-1; CDR3 protein: CASSFGSGEQFF; CDR3 DNA: TGTGCCAGCAGTTTTGGCTCGGGCGAGCAGTTCTTC
D gene: .; clone size: .; V gene: TRBV2; J gene: TRBJ2-2; CDR3 protein: CASRRGGNTGELFF; CDR3 DNA: TGTGCCAGCAGAAGGGGCGGGAACACCGGGGAGCTGTTTTTT
D gene: .; clone size: once; V gene: TRBV19; J gene: TRBJ1-1; CDR3 protein: CATGTGNTEAFF; CDR3 DNA: TGTGCCACGGGGACGGGGAACACTGAAGCTTTCTTT
D gene: .; clone size: few; V gene: TRBV11-2; J gene: TRBJ2-3; CDR3 protein: CASSQGQYRTDTQYF; CDR3 DNA: TGTGCCAGCAGCCAAGGACAGTACCGCACAGATACGCAGTATTTT
D gene: TRBD2; clone size: .; V gene: TRBV2; J gene: TRBJ2-7; CDR3 protein: CASRGGLAESGHYEQYF; CDR3 DNA: TGTGCCAGCAGGGGGGGACTAGCGGAGTCAGGGCACTACGAGCAGTACTTC
D gene: TRBD1; clone size: .; V gene: TRBV6-1; J gene: TRBJ2-7; CDR3 protein: CASRVPGGAYEQYF; CDR3 DNA: TGTGCCAGCAGGGTTCCAGGGGGAGCCTACGAGCAGTACTTC
D gene: .; clone size: .; V gene: TRBV10-2; J gene: TRBJ2-1; CDR3 protein: CASRFGSGWENEQFF; CDR3 DNA: TGCGCCAGCAGGTTCGGGAGCGGGTGGGAGAATGAGCAGTTCTTC
D gene: .; clone size: .; V gene: TRBV27; J gene: TRBJ1-6; CDR3 protein: CASSLSQGFHSPLHF; CDR3 DNA: TGTGCCAGCAGTTTATCTCAGGGTTTCCATTCACCCCTCCACTTT
D gene: .; clone size: .; V gene: TRBV27; J gene: TRBJ2-2; CDR3 protein: CASSLSAGRITGELFF; CDR3 DNA: TGTGCCAGCAGTTTATCAGCGGGCCGGATCACCGGGGAGCTGTTTTTT
D gene: .; clone size: .; V gene: TRBV11-2; J gene: TRBJ1-5; CDR3 protein: CASSTRGNQPQHF; CDR3 DNA: TGTGCCAGCAGCACCAGGGGAAATCAGCCCCAGCATTTT
D gene: .; clone size: large; V gene: TRBV28; J gene: TRBJ1-5; CDR3 protein: CASTLLASQPQHF; CDR3 DNA: TGTGCCAGCACCCTTCTAGCGAGTCAGCCCCAGCATTTT
D gene: .; clone size: .; V gene: TRBV7-3; J gene: TRBJ1-2; CDR3 protein: CATIGDALGGYTF; CDR3 DNA: TGTGCCACCATAGGGGACGCCTTAGGGGGCTACACCTTC
D gene: .; clone size: once; V gene: TRBV11-2; J gene: TRBJ1-2; CDR3 protein: CASSPKLGGYTF; CDR3 DNA: TGTGCCAGCAGCCCCAAGCTGGGTGGCTACACCTTC
D gene: .; clone size: .; V gene: TRBV10-3; J gene: TRBJ2-7; CDR3 protein: CAITETGLGDEQYF; CDR3 DNA: TGTGCCATCACCGAGACAGGCCTCGGGGACGAGCAGTACTTC
D gene: TRBD1; clone size: .; V gene: TRBV5-1; J gene: TRBJ2-6; CDR3 protein: CASSLRIGGDGANVLTF; CDR3 DNA: TGCGCCAGCAGCTTGAGGATAGGGGGCGATGGGGCCAACGTCCTGACTTTC
D gene: TRBD2; clone size: .; V gene: TRBV4-1; J gene: TRBJ2-1; CDR3 protein: CASSPSRGEAGVEQFF; CDR3 DNA: TGCGCCAGCAGCCCGAGCCGCGGGGAAGCGGGAGTCGAGCAGTTCTTC
D gene: .; clone size: .; V gene: TRBV7-8; J gene: TRBJ2-7; CDR3 protein: CASTPELSSSYEQYF; CDR3 DNA: TGTGCCAGCACACCTGAACTCAGCAGTTCCTACGAGCAGTACTTC
D gene: TRBD2; clone size: .; V gene: TRBV6-4; J gene: TRBJ2-1; CDR3 protein: CASSDSAGGPSNEQFF; CDR3 DNA: TGTGCCAGCAGTGACTCCGCGGGAGGCCCCAGCAATGAGCAGTTCTTC
D gene: TRBD2; clone size: .; V gene: TRBV11-3; J gene: TRBJ2-1; CDR3 protein: CASSYWTSGSYNEQFF; CDR3 DNA: TGTGCCAGCAGCTACTGGACTAGCGGGTCCTACAATGAGCAGTTCTTC
D gene: .; clone size: .; V gene: TRBV13; J gene: TRBJ2-7; CDR3 protein: CASSSGQFYEQYF; CDR3 DNA: TGTGCCAGCAGCTCCGGACAGTTCTACGAGCAGTACTTC
D gene: TRBD2; clone size: .; V gene: TRBV25-1; J gene: TRBJ2-2; CDR3 protein: CASSELAGVTGELFF; CDR3 DNA: TGTGCCAGCAGTGAATTAGCGGGAGTTACCGGGGAGCTGTTTTTT